Presented here are 10 T cell receptor beta chains from one specimen sequenced in a study of blood T cell repertoires in COVID-19. The table came from immunoSEQ multiplex PCR; TCRdb's copy has only in-frame clones and leaves some out. The sample yields more than 85,000 clones, roughly 90% seen once. The specimen sequenced was peripheral blood. These receptors came from a woman aged 55 to 70 with acute or convalescent COVID-19.

The rearrangement links TRBV12-1 to TRBJ2-7; TRBD2 is the table's D call, not checked against the DNA. TRBV12-1 is an annotated pseudogene. The CDR3 has 13 amino acids. CDR3 protein: CASSFGLDGEQYV. The CDR3 DNA follows: TGTGCCAGCAGCTTTGGACTAGACGGCGAGCAGTACGTC.

The chain links TRBV6-5 to TRBJ2-2, with a possible D match to TRBD2 (6 bases). The germline V and J ends were trimmed by 10 bases and 1 base, with 16 bases remaining between them. Germline values: CDR1 MNHEY, CDR2 SVGAGI. CDR3 length: 15 amino acids. The chain's CDR3 is CAIITGGVNTGELFF. CDR3 nucleotides: TGTGCCATCATTACTGGCGGGGTGAACACCGGGGAGCTGTTTTTT.

This clone was seen more than once but under ten times. The V gene is TRBV19, the J gene TRBJ1-3; TRBD1 matches at 8 bases. V was clipped by 6 bases and J by 3 bases; unmatched bases: 7. The CDR3 length is 15 residues. Germline V lookup: CDR1 LNHDA, CDR2 SQIVND (reference sequence). The DNA of the CDR3 is TGTGCCAGTAGGTACAGGGGGGTCGGTGGAAACACCATATATTTT. Amino acid sequence: CASRYRGVGGNTIYF.

The chain employs TRBV6-5 and TRBJ2-1; 9 bases align to TRBD2. Per the germline V gene, CDR1 is MNHEY and CDR2 is SVGAGI. CDR3 size: 16 residues. The trim removed 2 bases at V and 7 bases at J, leaving 9 bases unmatched. CDR3 in amino acids: CASSYLRLAGQNEQFF. Here the CDR3 DNA reads TGTGCCAGCAGTTACCTAAGGCTAGCGGGACAGAATGAGCAGTTCTTC.

The chain links TRBV29-1 to TRBJ2-1; a possible D gene is TRBD2 (6 bases). Looked up from germline, CDR1 is SQVTM and CDR2 is ANQGSEA. V shed 7 bases and J shed 1 base, with 14 bases lying between them. The CDR3 has 14 amino acids. The CDR3 loop is CSAPRDSSYNEQFF. The CDR3, as DNA: TGCAGCGCGCCGCGGGACTCTTCCTACAATGAGCAGTTCTTC.

The V call is TRBV29-1, the J call TRBJ2-1; TRBD1 matches 9 bases. With V trimmed by 1 base and J by 0 bases, 7 bases remained unmatched. The CDR3 loop spans 17 amino acids. CDR1 SQVTM and CDR2 ANQGSEA come from the germline V gene. CDR3 in amino acids: CSVEAPDRGSSYNEQFF. CDR3 DNA sequence: TGCAGCGTTGAAGCTCCGGACAGGGGAAGCTCCTACAATGAGCAGTTCTTC.

The V gene is TRBV5-1, the J gene TRBJ1-4; tentative D call: TRBD1 (6 bases). Germline-derived CDR1 and CDR2 are SGHRS and YFSETQ. V was pared by 4 bases and J by 6 bases, with 19 bases between. The CDR3 totals 16 residues. The CDR3 loop is CASSPRYRVGDEKLFF. CDR3 DNA: TGCGCCAGCAGCCCCCGATACAGGGTGGGGGATGAAAAACTGTTTTTT.

The rearrangement uses TRBV5-1 and TRBJ1-1; D may be TRBD1 (5 bases). V was pared by 6 bases and J by 2 bases, with 14 bases between. The germline gives CDR1 SGHRS, CDR2 YFSETQ. The CDR3 extends over 14 amino acids. CDR3 coding DNA: TGCGCCAGCAAACCCAGGGAGGGTAACACTGAAGCTTTCTTT. Protein: CASKPREGNTEAFF. The full variable domain, rest sourced from reference TRBV5-1 and TRBJ1-1, is KAGVTQTPRYLIKTRGQQVTLSCSPISGHRSVSWYQQTPGQGLQFLFEYFSETQRNKGNFPGRFSGRQFSNSRSEMNVSTLELGDSALYLCASKPREGNTEAFFGQGTRLTVV.

V gene TRBV5-1 combines with J gene TRBJ2-5; possibly TRBD1 for D (5 bases). The CDR3 has 15 residues. Germline V gene data show CDR1 as SGHRS and CDR2 as YFSETQ. The V end was cut by 4 bases, the J end by 4 bases, with 17 bases between. In DNA, the CDR3 is TGCGCCAGCAGCCCCTCGTCCGGGCAGGGAGAGACCCAGTACTTC. Translated: CASSPSSGQGETQYF.

The rearrangement uses TRBV28 and TRBJ2-1; weak D call: TRBD2 (5 bases). This CDR3 is 15 amino acids long. The germline V and J ends were trimmed by 7 bases and 6 bases, with 19 bases remaining between them. Germline values: CDR1 MDHEN, CDR2 SYDVKM. In nucleotides, the CDR3 is TGTGCCAGCAACTCCCCTGCGGGCCACCTCAATGAGCAGTTCTTC. Translation: CASNSPAGHLNEQFF.